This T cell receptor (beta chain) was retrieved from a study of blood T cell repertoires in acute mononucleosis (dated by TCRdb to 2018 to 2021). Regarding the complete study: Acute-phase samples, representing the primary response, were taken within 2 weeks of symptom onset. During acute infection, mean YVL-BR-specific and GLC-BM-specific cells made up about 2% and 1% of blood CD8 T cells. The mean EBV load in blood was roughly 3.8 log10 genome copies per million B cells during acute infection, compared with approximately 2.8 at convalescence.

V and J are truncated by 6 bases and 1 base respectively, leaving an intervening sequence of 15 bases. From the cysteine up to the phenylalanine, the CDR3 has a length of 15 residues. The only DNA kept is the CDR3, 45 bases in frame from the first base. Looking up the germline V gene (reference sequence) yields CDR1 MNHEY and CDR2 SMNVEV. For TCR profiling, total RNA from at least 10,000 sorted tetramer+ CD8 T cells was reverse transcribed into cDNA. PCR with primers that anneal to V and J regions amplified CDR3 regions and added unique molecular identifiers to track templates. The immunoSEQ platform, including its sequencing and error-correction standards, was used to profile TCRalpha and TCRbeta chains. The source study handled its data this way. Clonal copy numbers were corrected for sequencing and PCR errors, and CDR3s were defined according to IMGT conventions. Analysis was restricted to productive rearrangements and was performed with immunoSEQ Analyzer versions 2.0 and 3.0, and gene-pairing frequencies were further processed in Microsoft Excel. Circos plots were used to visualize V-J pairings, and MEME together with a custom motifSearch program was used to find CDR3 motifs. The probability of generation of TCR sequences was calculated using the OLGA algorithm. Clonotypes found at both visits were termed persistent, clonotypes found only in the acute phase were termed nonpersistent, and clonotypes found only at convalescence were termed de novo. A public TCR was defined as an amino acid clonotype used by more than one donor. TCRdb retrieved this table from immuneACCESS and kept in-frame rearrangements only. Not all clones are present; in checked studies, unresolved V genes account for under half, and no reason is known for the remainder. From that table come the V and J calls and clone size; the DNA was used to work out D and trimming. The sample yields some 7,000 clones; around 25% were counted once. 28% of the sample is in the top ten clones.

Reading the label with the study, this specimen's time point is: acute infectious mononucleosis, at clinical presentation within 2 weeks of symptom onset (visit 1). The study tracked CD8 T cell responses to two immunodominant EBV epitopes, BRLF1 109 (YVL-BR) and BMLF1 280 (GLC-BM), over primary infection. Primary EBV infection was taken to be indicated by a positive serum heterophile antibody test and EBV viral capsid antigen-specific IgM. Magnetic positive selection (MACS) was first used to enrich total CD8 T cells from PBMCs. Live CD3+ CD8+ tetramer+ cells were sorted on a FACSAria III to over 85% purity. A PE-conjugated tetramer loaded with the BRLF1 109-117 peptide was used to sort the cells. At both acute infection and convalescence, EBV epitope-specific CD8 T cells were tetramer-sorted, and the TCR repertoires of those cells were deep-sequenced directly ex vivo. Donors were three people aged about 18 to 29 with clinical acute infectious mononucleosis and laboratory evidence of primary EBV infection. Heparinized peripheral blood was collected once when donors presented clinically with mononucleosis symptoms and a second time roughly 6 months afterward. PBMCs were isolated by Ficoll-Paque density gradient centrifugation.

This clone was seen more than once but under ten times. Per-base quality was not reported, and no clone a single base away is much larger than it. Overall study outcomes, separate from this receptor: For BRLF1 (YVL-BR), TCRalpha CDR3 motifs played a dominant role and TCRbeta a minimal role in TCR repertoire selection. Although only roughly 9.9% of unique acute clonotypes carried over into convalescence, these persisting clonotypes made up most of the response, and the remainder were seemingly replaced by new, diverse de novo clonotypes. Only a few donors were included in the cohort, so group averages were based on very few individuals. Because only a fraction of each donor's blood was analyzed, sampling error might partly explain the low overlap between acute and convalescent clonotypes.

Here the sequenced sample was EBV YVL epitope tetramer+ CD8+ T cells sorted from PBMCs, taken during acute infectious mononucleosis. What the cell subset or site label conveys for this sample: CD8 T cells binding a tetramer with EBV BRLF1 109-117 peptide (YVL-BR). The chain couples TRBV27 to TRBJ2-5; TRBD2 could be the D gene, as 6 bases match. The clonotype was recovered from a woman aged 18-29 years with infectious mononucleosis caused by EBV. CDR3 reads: CASSGPGRSQETQYF. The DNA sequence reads TGTGCCAGCAGCGGACCGGGGAGGAGCCAAGAGACCCAGTACTTC.